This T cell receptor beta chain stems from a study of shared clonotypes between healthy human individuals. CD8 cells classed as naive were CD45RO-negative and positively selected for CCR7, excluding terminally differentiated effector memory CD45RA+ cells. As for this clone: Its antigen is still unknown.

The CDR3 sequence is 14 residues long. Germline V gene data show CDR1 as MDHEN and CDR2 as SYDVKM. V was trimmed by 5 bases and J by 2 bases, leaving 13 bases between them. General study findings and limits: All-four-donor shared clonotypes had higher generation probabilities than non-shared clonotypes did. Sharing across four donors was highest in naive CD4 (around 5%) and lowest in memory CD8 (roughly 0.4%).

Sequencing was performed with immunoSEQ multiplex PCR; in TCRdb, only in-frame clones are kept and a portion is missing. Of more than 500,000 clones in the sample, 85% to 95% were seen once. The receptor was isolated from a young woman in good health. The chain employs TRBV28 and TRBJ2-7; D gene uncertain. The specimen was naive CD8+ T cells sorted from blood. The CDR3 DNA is TGTGCCAGCAGTCTCCTACGGGCCCCCTACGAGCAGTACTTC. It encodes CASSLLRAPYEQYF. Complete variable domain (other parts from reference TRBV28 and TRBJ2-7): DVKVTQSSRYLVKRTGEKVFLECVQDMDHENMFWYRQDPGLGLRLIYFSYDVKMKEKGDIPEGYSVSREKKERFSLILESASTNQTSMYLCASSLLRAPYEQYFGPGTRLTVT.